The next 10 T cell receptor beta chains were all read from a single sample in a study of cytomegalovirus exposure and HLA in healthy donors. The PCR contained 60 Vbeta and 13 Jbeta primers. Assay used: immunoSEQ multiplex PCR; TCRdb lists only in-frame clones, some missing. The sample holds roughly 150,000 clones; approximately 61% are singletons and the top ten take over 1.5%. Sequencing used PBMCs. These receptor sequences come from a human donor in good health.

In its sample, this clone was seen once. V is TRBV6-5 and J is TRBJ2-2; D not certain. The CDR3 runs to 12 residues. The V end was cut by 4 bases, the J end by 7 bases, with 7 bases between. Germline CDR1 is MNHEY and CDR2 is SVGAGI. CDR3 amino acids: CASSLNYGELFF. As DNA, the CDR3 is TGTGCCAGCAGTTTAAACTACGGGGAGCTGTTTTTT.

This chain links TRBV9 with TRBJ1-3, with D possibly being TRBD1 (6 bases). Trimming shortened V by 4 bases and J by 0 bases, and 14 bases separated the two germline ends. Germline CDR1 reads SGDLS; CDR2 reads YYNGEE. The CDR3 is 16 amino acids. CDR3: CASSPDGGRSGNTIYF. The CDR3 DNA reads TGTGCCAGCAGCCCTGATGGGGGCCGCTCTGGAAACACCATATATTTT.

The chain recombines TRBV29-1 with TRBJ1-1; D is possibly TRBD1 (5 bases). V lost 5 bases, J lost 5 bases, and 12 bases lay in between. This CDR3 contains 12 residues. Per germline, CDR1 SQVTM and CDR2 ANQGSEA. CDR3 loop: CSVKQVETEAFF. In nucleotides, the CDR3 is TGCAGCGTTAAACAGGTAGAGACTGAAGCTTTCTTT.

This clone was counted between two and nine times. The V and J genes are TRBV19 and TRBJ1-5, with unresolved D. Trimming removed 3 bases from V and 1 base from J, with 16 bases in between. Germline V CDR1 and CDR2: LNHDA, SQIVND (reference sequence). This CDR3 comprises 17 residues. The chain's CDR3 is CASSIMGGRRSNQPQHF. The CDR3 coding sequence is TGTGCCAGTAGTATCATGGGCGGCAGGAGGAGCAATCAGCCCCAGCATTTT. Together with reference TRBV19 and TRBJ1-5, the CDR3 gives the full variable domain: DGGITQSPKYLFRKEGQNVTLSCEQNLNHDAMYWYRQDPGQGLRLIYYSQIVNDFQKGDIAEGYSVSREKKESFPLTVTSAQKNPTAFYLCASSIMGGRRSNQPQHFGDGTRLSIL.

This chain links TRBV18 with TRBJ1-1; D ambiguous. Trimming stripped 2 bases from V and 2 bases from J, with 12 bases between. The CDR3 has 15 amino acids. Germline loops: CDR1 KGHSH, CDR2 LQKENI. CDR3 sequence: CASSPETDPNTEAFF. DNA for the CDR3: TGTGCCAGCTCACCAGAAACAGACCCCAACACTGAAGCTTTCTTT.

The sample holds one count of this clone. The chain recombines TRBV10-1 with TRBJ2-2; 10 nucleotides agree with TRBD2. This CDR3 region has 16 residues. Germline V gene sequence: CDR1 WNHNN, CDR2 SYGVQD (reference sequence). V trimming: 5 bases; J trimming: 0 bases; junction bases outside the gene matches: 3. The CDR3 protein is CASSPAGGTNTGELFF. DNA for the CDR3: TGCGCCAGCAGTCCAGCGGGAGGGACGAACACCGGGGAGCTGTTTTTT.

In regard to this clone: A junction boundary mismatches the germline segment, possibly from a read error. The CDR3 sequence is CASRSTGGGNAIYF. The CDR3 DNA is TGTGCCAGTAGGTCGACAGGGGGAGGAAACGCCATATATTTT. This rearrangement joins TRBV19 to TRBJ1-3, with 9 bases that match TRBD1. Looked up from germline, CDR1 is LNHDA and CDR2 is SQIVND (reference sequence). The CDR3 loop spans 14 amino acids.

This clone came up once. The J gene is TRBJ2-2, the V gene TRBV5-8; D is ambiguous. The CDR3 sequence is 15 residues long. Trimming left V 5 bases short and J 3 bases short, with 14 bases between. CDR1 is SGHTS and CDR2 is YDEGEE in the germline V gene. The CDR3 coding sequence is TGTGCCAGCAGTCTGTTAAGGCGGTACACCGGGGAGCTGTTTTTT. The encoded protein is CASSLLRRYTGELFF.

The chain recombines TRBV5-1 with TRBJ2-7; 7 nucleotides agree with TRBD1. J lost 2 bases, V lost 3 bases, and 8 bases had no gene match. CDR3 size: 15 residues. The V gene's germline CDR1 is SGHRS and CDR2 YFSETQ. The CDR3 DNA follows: TGCGCCAGCAGCTCCTCGGACAGGAGCGCCTACGAGCAGTACTTC. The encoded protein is CASSSSDRSAYEQYF.

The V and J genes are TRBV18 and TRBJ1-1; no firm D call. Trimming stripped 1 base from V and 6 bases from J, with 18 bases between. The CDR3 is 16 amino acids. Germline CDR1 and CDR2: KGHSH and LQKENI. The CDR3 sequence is CASSPRGGTDSAEAFF. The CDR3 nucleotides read TGTGCCAGCTCACCACGTGGCGGCACGGATAGCGCTGAAGCTTTCTTT.